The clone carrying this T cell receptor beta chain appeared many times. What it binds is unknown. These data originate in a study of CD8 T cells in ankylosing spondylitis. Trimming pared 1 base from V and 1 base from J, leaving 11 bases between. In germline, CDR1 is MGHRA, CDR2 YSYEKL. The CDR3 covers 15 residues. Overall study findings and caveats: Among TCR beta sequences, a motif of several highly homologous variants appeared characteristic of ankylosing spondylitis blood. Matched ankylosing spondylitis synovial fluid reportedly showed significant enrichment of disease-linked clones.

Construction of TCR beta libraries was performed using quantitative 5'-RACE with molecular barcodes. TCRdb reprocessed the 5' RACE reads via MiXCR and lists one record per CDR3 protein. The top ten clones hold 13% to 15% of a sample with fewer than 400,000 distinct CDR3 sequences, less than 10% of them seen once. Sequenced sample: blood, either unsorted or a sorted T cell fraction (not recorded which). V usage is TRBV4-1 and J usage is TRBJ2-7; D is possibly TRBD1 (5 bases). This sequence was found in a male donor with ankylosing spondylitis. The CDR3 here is CASSQVPRTSYEQYF. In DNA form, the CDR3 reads TGCGCCAGCAGCCAAGTCCCCAGGACATCCTACGAGCAGTACTTC.